These 10 T cell receptor beta chains were all obtained from the same sample, sequenced in a study of T cells in Graves' hyperthyroidism and ophthalmopathy. TCR beta CDR3 sequences were amplified from RNA transcripts. When the TCR CDR3 underwent first-round RT-PCR, the HTBI primer set was used. TCRdb re-derived calls from the multiplex PCR reads in MiXCR, one entry per CDR3 protein. The sample has about 640,000 distinct CDR3 sequences, around 20% seen once. The sequencing sample was made of blood. The receptor set was obtained from a young man with Graves' ophthalmopathy.

The chain uses TRBV11-2 and TRBJ2-7, with a weak D call TRBD2 (5 bases). V gave up 1 base and J gave up 4 bases, with 20 bases separating them. CDR1 is SGHAT, CDR2 FQNNGV, per germline. This CDR3 region has 17 residues. In DNA, the CDR3 is TGTGCCAGCAGCTTAGGAGGCTTGCGTGAGGGCCAGTACGAGCAGTACTTC. Translation gives CASSLGGLREGQYEQYF.

This clonotype occurred many times. The genes are TRBV7-9 and TRBJ2-5, with D unresolved. This CDR3 spans 13 amino acids. The germline V gene encodes CDR1 SEHNR and CDR2 FQNEAQ (reference sequence). Trimming removed 5 bases from V and 5 bases from J, with 12 bases in between. The CDR3 spells CASSPAARETQYF. The CDR3 DNA sequence: TGTGCCAGCAGCCCAGCTGCCCGGGAGACCCAGTACTTC.

This clonotype has a count of ten or more. The chain carries TRBV12-3 or TRBV12-4 and TRBJ2-1; 7 bases align to TRBD2. The CDR3 is 15 amino acids. Trimming removed 5 bases from V and 3 bases from J; junction bases left unmatched: 7. In nucleotides, the CDR3 is TGTGCCAGCAGTCGGCGGGAGCTGGGCTACAATGAGCAGTTCTTC. Encoded protein: CASSRRELGYNEQFF.

Ten or more counts support this clonotype. The rearrangement links TRBV5-1 to TRBJ2-1; 7 bases are a match to TRBD1. Germline V gene sequence: CDR1 SGHRS, CDR2 YFSETQ. This CDR3 region has 14 residues. The V segment lost 2 bases and the J segment 8 bases; nucleotides outside the gene matches: 7. As DNA, the CDR3 is TGCGCCAGCAGCTTAAACAGGGGTCGCGATGAGCAGTTCTTC. Its translation is CASSLNRGRDEQFF.

In this sample, this clonotype turned up a few times. The chain links TRBV28 to TRBJ1-4, with unresolved D. CDR3 length equals 17 residues. The V gene lost 7 bases and the J gene lost 6 bases, with 24 bases spanning the gap. Germline CDR1 reads MDHEN; CDR2 reads SYDVKM. In nucleotides, the CDR3 is TGTGCCAGCATCCCGGACGGAGAAGGATTCCTGGATGAAAAACTGTTTTTT. It specifies CASIPDGEGFLDEKLFF.

This clonotype has more than one count but fewer than ten. This chain joins TRBV7-9 and TRBJ2-2; no reliable D call. Germline V CDR1 and CDR2: SEHNR, FQNEAQ (reference sequence). Trimming took 4 bases from V and 2 from J, leaving 11 bases between them. CDR3 size: 15 residues. The CDR3 loop is CASSSPPPNTGELFF. Written as DNA, the CDR3 is TGTGCCAGCAGCTCCCCGCCACCTAACACCGGGGAGCTGTTTTTT.

This clonotype was found a few times. The chain uses TRBV12-3 or TRBV12-4 and TRBJ2-1, with D uncertain. CDR3 length: 14 amino acids. The germline V and J ends were trimmed by 3 bases and 6 bases, with 12 bases remaining between them. In nucleotides, the CDR3 is TGTGCCAGCAGTTTGCGAGGAATTTCCAATGAGCAGTTCTTC. It yields the protein CASSLRGISNEQFF.

In this sample, this clonotype turned up many times. This chain links TRBV28 with TRBJ2-7; 14 positions match TRBD2. V shed 2 bases and J 3 bases; nucleotides not matched to a gene: 12. Germline CDR1 reads MDHEN; CDR2 reads SYDVKM. This CDR3 has 19 amino acids. The chain's CDR3 is CASSLGFPTSGRVFYEQYF. CDR3 nucleotides: TGTGCCAGCAGTTTAGGCTTTCCGACTAGCGGGAGGGTCTTCTACGAGCAGTACTTC.

This clonotype was seen ten or more times. J is TRBJ2-3 and V is TRBV4-1; D is undetermined. The CDR3 has 12 residues. V was clipped by 0 bases and J by 6 bases, with 4 bases between them. Germline V CDR1 and CDR2: MGHRA, YSYEKL. The CDR3, as DNA: TGCGCCAGCAGCCAAGATTCGGATACGCAGTATTTT. Protein product: CASSQDSDTQYF.

This clonotype was seen at least ten times. The rearrangement uses TRBV28 and TRBJ2-3, with D possibly being TRBD1 (6 bases). The CDR3 runs 15 residues. In germline, CDR1 is MDHEN, CDR2 SYDVKM. V lost 3 bases, J lost 6 bases, and 16 bases lay in between. CDR3 sequence reads: CASSLGSQGFDTQYF. In nucleotides, the CDR3 is TGTGCCAGCAGTTTGGGTTCACAGGGCTTTGATACGCAGTATTTT.